The present T cell receptor (beta chain) was sequenced within a study of OX40 agonist ivuxolimab in advanced cancers. Looking at the study overall: The study gave patients intravenous ivuxolimab at 0.01 to 10 mg/kg every 2 weeks. General study results and limits: More expanded clones were found, on average, in CD8+ than in CD4+ T cells. Near-lowest levels of clonal expansion characterized partial responders at 0.1-3.0 mg/kg.

Libraries were prepared by immunoSEQ multiplex PCR; TCRdb keeps only in-frame clonotypes and omits some of them. This sample has around 53,000 clones, with about 88% found just once. With regard to this clone: Its antigen is not known.

V was clipped by 2 bases and J by 2 bases; unmatched bases: 3. The CDR3 runs 15 residues. CDR1 is LNHDA, CDR2 SQIVND, per germline (reference sequence). The clonotype was recovered from an adult with an advanced solid tumor such as melanoma, head and neck, liver or kidney cancer. This specimen was CD4+ or CD8+ T cells sorted from blood, taken in a trial of the OX40 agonist ivuxolimab. The chain uses TRBV19 and TRBJ2-7, with TRBD2 matching 10 bases. The CDR3 loop reads CASSITSGVPYEQYF. CDR3 coding DNA: TGTGCCAGTAGTATAACTAGCGGGGTGCCCTACGAGCAGTACTTC.